Listed below are T cell receptor beta chains from one sample, sequenced in a study of blood T cell repertoires in COVID-19. TCRdb's copy holds only in-frame clones and misses some; the assay was immunoSEQ multiplex PCR. This table holds a few hundred thousand clones, over 75% found once. Source material: PBMCs or T cells enriched from blood (not recorded which). Receptor source: a woman aged 25 to 39 who had recovered from COVID-19. CDR3s include the opening cysteine and the closing phenylalanine or tryptophan. Fields, in order: V gene, D gene, clone size, J gene, CDR3 DNA, CDR3 protein. The D gene is left open where the match is weak. Expanded clones get a size class; other rows say once, few or many, or leave the size out.

v_call: TRBV7-9; d_call: TRBD2; clone_size: -; j_call: TRBJ2-7; cdr3_nt: TGTGCCAGCAGCTCGACTAGCGGGAGTTACGAGCAGTACTTC; cdr3_aa: CASSSTSGSYEQYF
v_call: TRBV9; d_call: -; clone_size: -; j_call: TRBJ2-2; cdr3_nt: TGTGCCAGCAGCGTCGGACAGACCGGGGAGCTGTTTTTT; cdr3_aa: CASSVGQTGELFF
v_call: TRBV7-2; d_call: -; clone_size: -; j_call: TRBJ1-3; cdr3_nt: TGTGCCAGCAGCTTACAGGGGCTTACTGGAAACACCATATATTTT; cdr3_aa: CASSLQGLTGNTIYF
v_call: TRBV2; d_call: -; clone_size: -; j_call: TRBJ1-1; cdr3_nt: TGTGCCAGTTTCGAGGGTGAGACGGTGAACACTGAAGCTTTCTTT; cdr3_aa: CASFEGETVNTEAFF
v_call: TRBV27; d_call: TRBD2; clone_size: once; j_call: TRBJ2-3; cdr3_nt: TGTGCCAGCAGTCTTCCGTGGACTGGCGGGGGGGCCCTCACAGATACGCAGTATTTT; cdr3_aa: CASSLPWTGGGALTDTQYF
v_call: TRBV13; d_call: -; clone_size: -; j_call: TRBJ1-3; cdr3_nt: TGTGCCAGCAGCTTAGGAACAAGAAACACCATATATTTT; cdr3_aa: CASSLGTRNTIYF
v_call: TRBV4-2; d_call: TRBD1; clone_size: -; j_call: TRBJ1-5; cdr3_nt: TGTGCCAGCAGCCAAGCTCGGGGGCAGGGGGATCAGCCCCAGCATTTT; cdr3_aa: CASSQARGQGDQPQHF
v_call: TRBV9; d_call: TRBD1; clone_size: once; j_call: TRBJ2-1; cdr3_nt: TGTGCCAGCAGCGGACAGGGGGGGAATGAGCAGTTCTTC; cdr3_aa: CASSGQGGNEQFF
v_call: TRBV15; d_call: TRBD2; clone_size: -; j_call: TRBJ2-1; cdr3_nt: TGTGCCACCAGCAGCTCGGTTAGCGGGCACAATGAGCAGTTCTTC; cdr3_aa: CATSSSVSGHNEQFF
v_call: TRBV19; d_call: -; clone_size: -; j_call: TRBJ1-5; cdr3_nt: TGTGCCAGTAGTATCTCACTGGGCAATCAGCCCCAGCATTTT; cdr3_aa: CASSISLGNQPQHF
v_call: TRBV7-2; d_call: -; clone_size: -; j_call: TRBJ1-3; cdr3_nt: TGTGCCAGCAGCTTAGTCGGGATTGCTGGAAACACCATATATTTT; cdr3_aa: CASSLVGIAGNTIYF
v_call: TRBV6-5; d_call: -; clone_size: -; j_call: TRBJ1-4; cdr3_nt: TGTGCCAGCACCCCCTTATCGCTCGGGGAAAAACTGTTTTTT; cdr3_aa: CASTPLSLGEKLFF
v_call: TRBV18; d_call: -; clone_size: -; j_call: TRBJ1-2; cdr3_nt: TGTGCCAGCTCACCGGGGCAGGGAGGAAACTATGGCTACACCTTC; cdr3_aa: CASSPGQGGNYGYTF
v_call: TRBV18; d_call: -; clone_size: -; j_call: TRBJ2-2; cdr3_nt: TGTGCCAGCTCACCACCGTTGCGCACCGGGGAGCTGTTTTTT; cdr3_aa: CASSPPLRTGELFF
v_call: TRBV18; d_call: TRBD1; clone_size: -; j_call: TRBJ2-7; cdr3_nt: TGTGCCAGCTCACCACTTGGCGAGGGGGCCCACGAGCAGTACTTC; cdr3_aa: CASSPLGEGAHEQYF
v_call: TRBV7-2; d_call: TRBD1; clone_size: -; j_call: TRBJ2-7; cdr3_nt: TGTGCCAGCAGCAAGACAGGGGGAGGTTACGAGCAGTACTTC; cdr3_aa: CASSKTGGGYEQYF
v_call: TRBV15; d_call: -; clone_size: once; j_call: TRBJ2-5; cdr3_nt: TGTGCCACCAGCAGACGGAGCCAGGGGCAAGAGACCCAGTACTTC; cdr3_aa: CATSRRSQGQETQYF
v_call: TRBV2; d_call: -; clone_size: -; j_call: TRBJ2-3; cdr3_nt: TGTGCCAGCAGTGATGGGAGCGGCCGTACAGATACGCAGTATTTT; cdr3_aa: CASSDGSGRTDTQYF
v_call: TRBV27; d_call: TRBD2; clone_size: -; j_call: TRBJ2-3; cdr3_nt: TGTGCCAGCAGTCTCGGGACTAGCGGGGCAGATACGCAGTATTTT; cdr3_aa: CASSLGTSGADTQYF
v_call: TRBV6-5; d_call: -; clone_size: -; j_call: TRBJ2-1; cdr3_nt: TGTGCCAGCAGTCTCGTGGACTCCCGAGAGCAGTTCTTC; cdr3_aa: CASSLVDSREQFF
v_call: TRBV19; d_call: TRBD1; clone_size: -; j_call: TRBJ1-5; cdr3_nt: TGTGCCAGTAGTTCCGACAGGGGGCAAAGGGGCAATCAGCCCCAGCATTTT; cdr3_aa: CASSSDRGQRGNQPQHF